What follows are 20 T cell receptor beta chains derived from one specimen sequenced in a study of blood T cell repertoires in COVID-19. Assay: immunoSEQ multiplex PCR; the TCRdb copy retains only in-frame clones and omits some. The sample holds tens of thousands of clones, 85% seen once. The sequenced material came from peripheral blood. The source of these receptors is a man at least 80 years old with acute or convalescent COVID-19.

The chain couples TRBV20-1 to TRBJ2-5, with 7 bases that match TRBD2. Germline V gene sequence: CDR1 DFQATT, CDR2 SNEGSKA (reference sequence). The CDR3 runs 11 residues. Losses at the gene ends were 6 bases for V and 5 bases for J; bases not matched to a gene: 3. The CDR3 protein is CSAKAGETQYF. The DNA of the CDR3 is TGCAGTGCGAAAGCGGGGGAGACCCAGTACTTC.

The chain links TRBV24-1 to TRBJ2-2; 11 bases map to TRBD2. The CDR3 has 16 amino acids. Trimming cost V 5 bases and J 8 bases; bases outside gene matches: 9. Per the germline V gene, CDR1 is KGHDR and CDR2 is SFDVKD. The CDR3 DNA follows: TGTGCCACCAGTGGGCCGGGACTAGCGGCCTCTGGGGAGCTGTTTTTT. Translating gives CATSGPGLAASGELFF.

V is TRBV4-1 and J is TRBJ2-7, with 7 positions matching TRBD1. In germline, CDR1 is MGHRA, CDR2 YSYEKL. This CDR3 has 15 residues. Unmatched junction bases numbered 7, after V lost 5 bases and J lost 0 bases. CDR3 sequence: CASSILDRSSYEQYF. As DNA, the CDR3 is TGCGCCAGCAGCATCCTGGACAGGAGCTCCTACGAGCAGTACTTC.

The genes are TRBV29-1 and TRBJ1-1; possibly TRBD1 for D (5 bases). Between the trimmed V and J ends, which lost 6 bases and 0 bases, there was a span of 14 bases. Looked up from germline, CDR1 is SQVTM and CDR2 is ANQGSEA. There are 14 residues in the CDR3. The CDR3 DNA sequence: TGCAGCGTGACAGCATTTATAATGAACACTGAAGCTTTCTTT. Translation gives CSVTAFIMNTEAFF.

DNA of the CDR3: TGTGCCAGCAGTACTGCGGACAGGGTTAGCACAGATACGCAGTATTTT. The encoded protein is CASSTADRVSTDTQYF. V is TRBV2 and J is TRBJ2-3; 8 bases match TRBD1. Trimming took 5 bases from V and 0 from J; bases not matched to a gene: 7. The CDR3 is made up of 16 amino acids. Germline CDR1 is SNHLY and CDR2 is FYNNEI.

J is TRBJ1-2 and V is TRBV7-8; 9 bases are a match to TRBD1. Germline assignment: CDR1 SGHVS and CDR2 FQNEAQ. J gave up 3 bases and V 5 bases, and 7 bases lay outside the gene matches. This CDR3 is 15 amino acids long. CDR3 bases: TGTGCCAGCAGCCCGTCGACAGGGGGGCACTATGGCTACACCTTC. It translates to CASSPSTGGHYGYTF.

The chain recombines TRBV3-1 (or the pseudogene TRBV3-2) with TRBJ2-7; 10 nucleotides agree with TRBD2. Germline assignment: CDR1 LGHDT and CDR2 YNNKEL (reference sequence). J gave up 3 bases and V 0 bases, and 8 bases lay outside the gene matches. The CDR3 extends over 17 amino acids. The CDR3 bases are TGTGCCAGCAGCCAAGATGGTACTAGCGGGAAACACTACGAGCAGTACTTC. Residues: CASSQDGTSGKHYEQYF.

This clone was detected only a few times. This chain connects TRBV5-4 to TRBJ1-6; D ambiguous. Germline V gene sequence: CDR1 SGHNT, CDR2 YYREEE (reference sequence). The CDR3 length is 14 residues. With 3 bases removed from V and 11 bases from J, the gap between germline ends came to 15 bases. CDR3 nucleotide sequence: TGTGCCAGCAGCTCCGGCGGGGTCGCGGCACCCCTCCACTTT. Translation: CASSSGGVAAPLHF.

The chain links TRBV27 to TRBJ2-6, with TRBD1 matching 9 bases. The germline gives CDR1 MNHEY, CDR2 SMNVEV (reference sequence). This CDR3 spans 15 amino acids. V dropped 6 bases and J dropped 4; count of bases not matched to a gene: 4. CDR3 protein: CASRGTGSGANVLTF. The CDR3 DNA follows: TGTGCCAGCAGGGGGACAGGGTCCGGGGCCAACGTCCTGACTTTC.

The chain joins TRBV6-6 to TRBJ1-2; 7 bases align to TRBD1. CDR1 and CDR2 (germline): MNHNY, SVGAGI (reference sequence). CDR3 length equals 16 residues. V gave up 5 bases and J gave up 4 bases; unmatched junction bases: 13. The CDR3 nucleotides are TGTGCCAGCAGTCGAGGGACAGCCGACTATTCCTATGGCTACACCTTC. Its protein product is CASSRGTADYSYGYTF.

J is TRBJ2-7 and V is TRBV11-3; D not resolved. The germline V gene has CDR1 SGHNT and CDR2 YENEEA. The CDR3 has 12 residues. V lost 2 bases and J 3 bases, leaving 5 bases between the germline ends. DNA of the CDR3: TGTGCCAGCAGCTTATATTACTACGAGCAGTACTTC. It translates to CASSLYYYEQYF.

The chain is built from TRBV29-1 and TRBJ1-1; D possibly corresponds to TRBD1 (5 bases). The CDR3 consists of 13 residues. CDR1 and CDR2 (germline): SQVTM, ANQGSEA. Trimming took 4 bases from V and 1 from J, leaving 10 bases between them. CDR3 residues: CSVVRTGNTEAFF. The CDR3 DNA sequence: TGCAGCGTTGTCCGAACAGGGAACACTGAAGCTTTCTTT.

V and J are TRBV3-1 (or the pseudogene TRBV3-2) and TRBJ1-1; TRBD1 matches at 10 bases. The CDR3 consists of 17 residues. The J segment lost 6 bases and the V segment lost 6 bases, leaving 16 bases of the junction unmatched. Germline CDR1 is LGHDT and CDR2 is YNNKEL (reference sequence). The CDR3 bases are TGTGCCAGCAGTCCACCCGGGACAGGGGCTTCTAGGGCTGAAGCTTTCTTT. Protein product: CASSPPGTGASRAEAFF.

This rearrangement joins TRBV20-1 to TRBJ1-5; D possibly corresponds to TRBD1 (5 bases). The CDR3 sequence is 10 residues long. The germline V gene encodes CDR1 DFQATT and CDR2 SNEGSKA (reference sequence). Trimming took off 7 bases at V and 13 bases at J, with 14 bases between the two ends. CDR3 region: CSGYDRDQHF. DNA of the CDR3: TGCAGTGGTTATGACAGAGATCAGCATTTT.

The J gene is TRBJ2-4, the V gene TRBV18; D call uncertain. V lost 0 bases and J 5 bases, leaving 14 bases between the germline ends. Germline CDR1 reads KGHSH; CDR2 reads LQKENI. This CDR3 has 16 residues. CDR3 sequence (DNA): TGTGCCAGCTCACCACCGATGGCTGCCCCCGAAAACATTCAGTACTTC. This translates into CASSPPMAAPENIQYF. The entire variable domain, with the rest obtained from reference TRBV18 and TRBJ2-4, is as follows: NAGVMQNPRHLVRRRGQEARLRCSPMKGHSHVYWYRQLPEEGLKFMVYLQKENIIDESGMPKERFSAEFPKEGPSILRIQQVVRGDSAAYFCASSPPMAAPENIQYFGAGTRLSVL.

The V gene is TRBV19, the J gene TRBJ2-3; 13 bases line up with TRBD2. The CDR3 contains 18 residues. The J segment lost 2 bases and the V segment lost 5 bases, leaving 10 bases of the junction unmatched. Germline V gene data show CDR1 as LNHDA and CDR2 as SQIVND (reference sequence). CDR3 in amino acids: CASSGGLAGSPNTDTQYF. The DNA of the CDR3 is TGTGCCAGTAGTGGGGGACTAGCGGGATCCCCGAACACAGATACGCAGTATTTT.

The chain recombines TRBV5-1 with TRBJ2-2, with 7 bases identical to TRBD1. CDR3 length equals 17 residues. Looked up from germline, CDR1 is SGHRS and CDR2 is YFSETQ. V was clipped by 4 bases and J by 0 bases; unmatched bases: 9. This CDR3 is CASSASRGFPNTGELFF. The CDR3 region has the DNA TGCGCCAGCAGCGCCAGCAGGGGGTTCCCGAACACCGGGGAGCTGTTTTTT.

The V call is TRBV5-6, the J call TRBJ2-7, with 12 bases matching TRBD2. Trimming removed 6 bases from V and 0 bases from J; junction bases left unmatched: 10. The CDR3 spans 17 residues. CDR1 and CDR2 from the germline V gene are SGHDT and YYEEEE. Here the CDR3 reads CASNLSPGLAGSYEQYF. CDR3 sequence (DNA): TGTGCCAGCAACCTCAGCCCGGGACTAGCGGGCTCCTACGAGCAGTACTTC.

The chain is built from TRBV6-5 and TRBJ1-5; D is unclear. The germline V gene has CDR1 MNHEY and CDR2 SVGAGI. The CDR3 loop spans 12 amino acids. Between the trimmed V and J ends, which lost 8 bases and 2 bases, there was a span of 7 bases. The CDR3 nucleotides read TGTGCCAGCCGGCAGGGCAATCAGCCCCAGCATTTT. Translation: CASRQGNQPQHF.

V gene TRBV29-1 combines with J gene TRBJ2-7; TRBD2 matches at 14 bases. V dropped 3 bases and J dropped 6; count of bases not matched to a gene: 10. The V gene's germline CDR1 is SQVTM and CDR2 ANQGSEA. The CDR3 runs to 16 residues. CDR3 amino acids: CSVEPGGLAGEGEQYF. CDR3 coding DNA: TGCAGCGTTGAGCCCGGGGGACTAGCGGGAGAGGGCGAGCAGTACTTC.